Listed below are T cell receptor beta chains from one sample, sequenced in a study of PD-1 blockade in classical Hodgkin lymphoma. Some clones are missing from TCRdb's copy, which holds only in-frame ones; the method was immunoSEQ multiplex PCR. This sample yields some 8,000 clones, of which around 84% are seen a single time; 22% belongs to the top ten. The sequencing used CD8+ T cells from blood, collected at baseline. These receptors were obtained from a human donor with classical Hodgkin lymphoma. CDR3s include the opening cysteine and the closing phenylalanine or tryptophan. The order of the fields is J gene, D gene, clone size, V gene, CDR3 protein, CDR3 DNA. A D gene is named only where the DNA matches it firmly. Expanded clones get a size class; other rows say once, few or many, or leave the size out.

TRBJ2-1	.	.	TRBV27	CASSLKAHSYNEQFF	TGTGCCAGCAGTTTGAAAGCCCATTCCTACAATGAGCAGTTCTTC
TRBJ2-7	TRBD1	.	TRBV19	CASSPGGPYEQYF	TGTGCCAGTAGTCCAGGGGGCCCCTACGAGCAGTACTTC
TRBJ2-7	TRBD2	once	TRBV15	CATSRDRAASGGSSYEQYF	TGTGCCACCAGCAGAGATCGGGCGGCTAGCGGGGGGAGCTCCTACGAGCAGTACTTC
TRBJ2-5	TRBD2	.	TRBV13	CASSLLAGGPETQYF	TGTGCCAGCAGCTTACTAGCGGGGGGTCCAGAGACCCAGTACTTC
TRBJ2-1	TRBD1	.	TRBV28	CASSFSGQGLYNEQFF	TGTGCCAGCAGTTTCTCAGGACAGGGTCTTTACAATGAGCAGTTCTTC
TRBJ1-2	.	few	TRBV2	CAGGDGIATNYGYTF	TGTGCCGGAGGGGACGGGATCGCGACTAACTATGGCTACACCTTC
TRBJ2-7	.	.	TRBV10-2	CASSDRGKASYEQYF	TGCGCCAGCAGTGACCGAGGGAAGGCCTCCTACGAGCAGTACTTC
TRBJ2-1	.	.	TRBV27	CASSVIGNEQFF	TGTGCCAGCAGTGTAATCGGGAATGAGCAGTTCTTC
TRBJ2-1	.	.	TRBV2	CASSGQRSYNEQFF	TGTGCCAGCAGTGGACAGCGCTCCTACAATGAGCAGTTCTTC
TRBJ1-5	.	.	TRBV7-9	CASSPGTGSQPQHF	TGTGCCAGCAGCCCCGGAACTGGAAGTCAGCCCCAGCATTTT
TRBJ2-1	TRBD2	.	TRBV27	CASRGVGLAGVSYNEQFF	TGTGCCAGCAGGGGCGTGGGGCTAGCGGGAGTGTCCTACAATGAGCAGTTCTTC
TRBJ2-1	.	.	TRBV6-1	CASSEKEGTWYFDNEQFF	TGTGCCAGCAGTGAAAAAGAGGGGACTTGGTACTTCGACAATGAGCAGTTCTTC
TRBJ1-6	.	.	TRBV28	CASSLQSYNSPLHF	TGTGCCAGCAGTTTACAGTCTTATAATTCACCCCTCCACTTT
TRBJ2-2	.	.	TRBV2	CATPLITGELFF	TGTGCCACCCCCTTGATCACCGGGGAGCTGTTTTTT